These 7 T cell receptor beta chains originate from one sample sequenced in a study of PD-1 blockade in classical Hodgkin lymphoma. Stated time point: cycle 4 day 1 (C4D1), after more than 5 weeks of nivolumab. Each of the patients experienced relapse following autologous stem cell transplantation, and their brentuximab vedotin exposure differed. The data were produced by immunoSEQ multiplex PCR, yet TCRdb's version contains in-frame clones alone and is incomplete. The sample carries approximately 110,000 clones, approximately 89% recorded once. The input for sequencing was peripheral blood mononuclear cells (PBMCs), taken before the fourth cycle of nivolumab. The receptors stem from a human donor with classical Hodgkin lymphoma.

This chain connects TRBV4-3 to TRBJ2-7, with D unclear. Germline loops: CDR1 LGHNA, CDR2 YSLEER. The CDR3 spans 14 residues. V lost 1 base to trimming and J lost 6 bases, with 13 bases between them. The CDR3 protein is CASSQVPLTSEQYF. Written as DNA, the CDR3 is TGCGCCAGCAGCCAAGTCCCACTGACGAGCGAGCAGTACTTC.

The chain carries TRBV7-6 and TRBJ2-7, with D possibly TRBD2 on 5 matching bases. The CDR3 is made up of 11 amino acids. CDR1 and CDR2 (germline): SGHVS, FNYEAQ. V lost 5 bases and J 5 bases, leaving 7 bases between the germline ends. This CDR3 is CASSPGNEQYF. CDR3 DNA sequence: TGTGCCAGCAGCCCGGGGAACGAGCAGTACTTC.

Comments on this clone: Other DNA sequences in this sample translate to the same CDR3. This chain joins TRBV30 and TRBJ1-5; the D gene is possibly TRBD1 (5 bases). Trimming cost V 4 bases and J 7 bases, with 17 bases left between them. CDR1 is GTSNPN and CDR2 is SVGIG in the germline V gene (reference sequence). CDR3 length: 14 residues. The DNA of the CDR3 is TGTGCCTGGAATTCCCAGGGTCGGAACCAGCCCCAGCATTTT. Translated: CAWNSQGRNQPQHF.

The rearrangement uses TRBV11-2 and TRBJ2-5; TRBD2 matches at 9 bases. The V gene's germline CDR1 is SGHAT and CDR2 FQNNGV. The CDR3 is made up of 18 amino acids. V dropped 2 bases and J dropped 3; count of bases not matched to a gene: 13. The CDR3 reads CASSLRFTSGFLEETQYF. The CDR3 DNA follows: TGTGCCAGCAGCTTACGGTTTACTAGCGGGTTTCTAGAAGAGACCCAGTACTTC. The whole variable domain, remainder taken from reference TRBV11-2 and TRBJ2-5, is EAGVAQSPRYKIIEKRQSVAFWCNPISGHATLYWYQQILGQGPKLLIQFQNNGVVDDSQLPKDRFSAERLKGVDSTLKIQPAKLEDSAVYLCASSLRFTSGFLEETQYFGPGTRLLVL.

This chain joins TRBV20-1 and TRBJ2-5; possibly TRBD1 or TRBD2 for D (5 bases each). Deletions cut 7 bases from V and 5 bases from J, with 11 bases between. Germline loops: CDR1 DFQATT, CDR2 SNEGSKA (reference sequence). This CDR3 spans 11 amino acids. CDR3 sequence: CSGKGTETQYF. CDR3 nucleotides: TGCAGTGGGAAGGGGACGGAGACCCAGTACTTC.

The V call is TRBV5-4, the J call TRBJ2-7; 8 nucleotides align to TRBD2. Germline CDR1 SGHNT, CDR2 YYREEE (reference sequence). The CDR3 spans 15 residues. The ends lost 1 base at V and 0 bases at J; junction bases unmatched: 3. This CDR3 is CASSLPSGSSYEQYF. CDR3 coding DNA: TGTGCCAGCAGCTTGCCGAGCGGGAGCTCCTACGAGCAGTACTTC.

The genes are TRBV27 and TRBJ1-1; D uncertain. Trimming pared 1 base from V and 7 bases from J, leaving 10 bases between. Germline loops: CDR1 MNHEY, CDR2 SMNVEV (reference sequence). CDR3 size: 13 residues. CDR3: CASSLYIWGEAFF. The DNA for the CDR3 is TGTGCCAGCAGTTTATACATCTGGGGTGAAGCTTTCTTT.